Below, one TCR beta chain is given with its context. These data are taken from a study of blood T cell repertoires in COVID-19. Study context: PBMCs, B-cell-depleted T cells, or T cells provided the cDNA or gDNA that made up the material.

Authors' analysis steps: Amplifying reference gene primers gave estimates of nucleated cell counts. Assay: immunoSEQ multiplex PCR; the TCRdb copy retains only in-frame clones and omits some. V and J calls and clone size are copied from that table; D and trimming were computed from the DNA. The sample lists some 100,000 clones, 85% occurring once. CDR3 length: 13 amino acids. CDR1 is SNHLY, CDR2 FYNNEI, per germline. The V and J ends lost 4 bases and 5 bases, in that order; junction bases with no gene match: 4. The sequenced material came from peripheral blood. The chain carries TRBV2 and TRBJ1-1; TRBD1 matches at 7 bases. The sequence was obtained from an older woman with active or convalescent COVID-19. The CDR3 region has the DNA TGTGCCAGCAGTGTAGGGACAGTGACTGAAGCTTTCTTT. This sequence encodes CASSVGTVTEAFF.